Listed below are T cell receptor beta chains from one sample, sequenced in a study of blood T cells in healthy people across ages. TCRdb recomputed calls from the 5' RACE reads with MiXCR, one row per CDR3 protein. The repertoire holds 1.5 million to 2 million distinct CDR3 sequences, with roughly 32% as singletons. The specimen sequenced was blood. These receptors originate from a woman aged 30 to 39 in good health. The CDR3 runs from the conserved cysteine through the conserved F or W. Fields, in order: V gene, D gene, clone size, CDR3 length, J gene, CDR3 DNA, CDR3 protein. A D gene is named only where the DNA matches it firmly. Size tells how often a clone was seen (once, few, many) or the class of an expanded clone, and some rows leave it out.

v_gene: TRBV29-1; d_gene: .; abundance: few; len: 12; j_gene: TRBJ1-2; CDR3nt: TGCAGCGTTGAAGGGGGATACTATGGCTACACCTTC; CDR3aa: CSVEGGYYGYTF
v_gene: TRBV28; d_gene: .; abundance: .; len: 13; j_gene: TRBJ1-1; CDR3nt: TGTGCCAGCAGTTTATTTGGGAGGACTGAAGCTTTCTTT; CDR3aa: CASSLFGRTEAFF
v_gene: TRBV7-3; d_gene: TRBD1; abundance: few; len: 15; j_gene: TRBJ2-7; CDR3nt: TGTGCCAGCAGCATCGGGACAGGGGCCCCTCGAGAGCAGTACTTC; CDR3aa: CASSIGTGAPREQYF
v_gene: TRBV7-9; d_gene: TRBD1; abundance: few; len: 15; j_gene: TRBJ1-1; CDR3nt: TGTGCCAGCAGCTTAAGACAGGGGGGAAACACCGAAGCTTTCTTT; CDR3aa: CASSLRQGGNTEAFF
v_gene: TRBV12-3/TRBV12-4; d_gene: TRBD2; abundance: .; len: 16; j_gene: TRBJ2-1; CDR3nt: TGTGCCAGCAGTCCTAGCGGGAAAGGGTCCTACAATGAGCAGTTCTTC; CDR3aa: CASSPSGKGSYNEQFF
v_gene: TRBV20-1; d_gene: .; abundance: many; len: 13; j_gene: TRBJ2-3; CDR3nt: TGCAGTGCTAGAGATAGGGTTAGTTATACGCAGTATTTT; CDR3aa: CSARDRVSYTQYF
v_gene: TRBV20-1; d_gene: .; abundance: .; len: 14; j_gene: TRBJ1-6; CDR3nt: TGCAGTGCGGCTTCAGATACGATTTTGTCACCCCTCCACTTT; CDR3aa: CSAASDTILSPLHF
v_gene: TRBV12-3/TRBV12-4; d_gene: TRBD2; abundance: .; len: 17; j_gene: TRBJ2-7; CDR3nt: TGTGCCAGCACCGGCCAGGGGACTAGCGGGGGAAACGACGAGCAGTACTTC; CDR3aa: CASTGQGTSGGNDEQYF
v_gene: TRBV27; d_gene: TRBD2; abundance: .; len: 14; j_gene: TRBJ2-5; CDR3nt: TGTGCCAGCAGTAGACTAGCGGGAGAAAAAGTGCAGTACTTC; CDR3aa: CASSRLAGEKVQYF
v_gene: TRBV2; d_gene: TRBD1; abundance: .; len: 15; j_gene: TRBJ1-2; CDR3nt: TGTGCCAGCAGCGGACAGGGGGCCTATTGGGATGGCTACACCTTC; CDR3aa: CASSGQGAYWDGYTF
v_gene: TRBV6-2/TRBV6-3; d_gene: .; abundance: .; len: 12; j_gene: TRBJ2-5; CDR3nt: TGTGCCAGCAGTTACTTGTTAGGTGAGCAGTACTTC; CDR3aa: CASSYLLGEQYF
v_gene: TRBV4-2; d_gene: TRBD2; abundance: .; len: 17; j_gene: TRBJ2-2; CDR3nt: TGTGCCAGCAGCCAAGAGGCTAGCGGGGGGAACACCGGGGAGCTGTTTTTT; CDR3aa: CASSQEASGGNTGELFF
v_gene: TRBV7-9; d_gene: .; abundance: few; len: 15; j_gene: TRBJ1-1; CDR3nt: TGTGCCAGCAGCTTAAGGGAGACTTTGAACACTGAAGCTTTCTTT; CDR3aa: CASSLRETLNTEAFF
v_gene: TRBV28; d_gene: .; abundance: .; len: 15; j_gene: TRBJ2-3; CDR3nt: TGTGCCAGCAGTTCGGACGCCTTGGGCACAGATACGCAGTATTTT; CDR3aa: CASSSDALGTDTQYF
v_gene: TRBV20-1; d_gene: TRBD2; abundance: .; len: 18; j_gene: TRBJ2-7; CDR3nt: TGCAGTGCTAGAGATCCTCGAAAGCGGGGGCATAGATCCTACGAGCAGTACTTC; CDR3aa: CSARDPRKRGHRSYEQYF
v_gene: TRBV12-3/TRBV12-4; d_gene: TRBD1; abundance: .; len: 16; j_gene: TRBJ2-3; CDR3nt: TGTGCCAGCAGTTGGCCGGGACAGGTGAGGGCAGATACGCAGTATTTT; CDR3aa: CASSWPGQVRADTQYF
v_gene: TRBV15; d_gene: TRBD1; abundance: .; len: 14; j_gene: TRBJ2-3; CDR3nt: TGTGCCACCAGCAAGTGGACAGGCCAAGATACGCGGTATTTT; CDR3aa: CATSKWTGQDTRYF
v_gene: TRBV19; d_gene: .; abundance: .; len: 13; j_gene: TRBJ2-5; CDR3nt: TGTGCCAGTAGTAGAGAGGGGATGGAGACCCAGTACTTC; CDR3aa: CASSREGMETQYF
v_gene: TRBV20-1; d_gene: TRBD2; abundance: few; len: 18; j_gene: TRBJ2-5; CDR3nt: TGCGGTGCTAGCCTCGGACTAGCGGGAGGGCCAATGGGAGAGACCCAGTACTTC; CDR3aa: CGASLGLAGGPMGETQYF
v_gene: TRBV10-3; d_gene: TRBD2; abundance: many; len: 15; j_gene: TRBJ2-3; CDR3nt: TGTGCCATCAGTCCTCTAGCGGGGACGACAGATACGCAGTATTTT; CDR3aa: CAISPLAGTTDTQYF
v_gene: TRBV20-1; d_gene: .; abundance: few; len: 16; j_gene: TRBJ1-5; CDR3nt: TGCAGTGCTAGAGATCTTAGGACGGATAGCAATCAGCCCCAGCATTTT; CDR3aa: CSARDLRTDSNQPQHF